This TCR beta chain was recovered during a study of CD8 T cells in Susac syndrome. This CDR3 is built from 14 residues. Germline V gene sequence: CDR1 SNHLY, CDR2 FYNNEI. V was clipped by 11 bases and J by 7 bases; unmatched bases: 11. After extraction with the RNeasy kit, about 0.45 to 1 ug of the RNA was reverse transcribed using random hexamers. TCRdb reprocessed the immunoSEQ multiplex PCR reads via MiXCR and lists one record per CDR3 protein. This table holds some 260,000 distinct CDR3 sequences, around 83% found once. The chain employs TRBV2 and TRBJ2-3; 11 positions agree with TRBD2. The receptor's source is a human donor with multiple sclerosis. Source material: CD8+ T cells from PBMCs. The CDR3 spells CACPLAGAENTQYF. The CDR3 bases are TGTGCCTGCCCACTAGCGGGAGCGGAGAATACGCAGTATTTT.